This T cell receptor (beta chain) emerged from a study of neurological immune-mediated disorders. Between the trimmed V and J ends, which lost 6 bases and 7 bases, there was a span of 13 bases. This CDR3 has 12 amino acids. Many counts were recorded for this clonotype. A total of 2 million PBMCs stored at -80 degrees C provided the unsorted libraries. TCRdb redid the calling of the 5' RACE reads with MiXCR, one entry per CDR3 protein. The sample comprises fewer than 80,000 distinct CDR3 sequences, 5.2% of which are singletons, and about 2.7% rests with the top ten. This TCR derives from a woman aged 30 to 39 with multiple sclerosis. The specimen sequenced was PBMCs. The chain employs TRBV12-3 or TRBV12-4 and TRBJ2-7; no clear D gene. CDR3 sequence: CASRSGPREQYF. The CDR3 DNA sequence: TGTGCCAGCAGGTCGGGCCCCAGGGAGCAGTACTTC.